Given below is one T cell receptor (beta chain) in context. A junction boundary mismatches the germline segment, possibly from a read error. The length of the CDR3 is 13 residues. Germline values: CDR1 SGHTA, CDR2 FQGNSA. Amplification of TCR beta CDR3 regions used RNA as the template. Researchers ran a first-round RT-PCR on the TCR CDR3 using the HTBI primer set. Each CDR3 protein gets one entry after TCRdb re-called the multiplex PCR reads with MiXCR. This table holds more than 650,000 distinct CDR3 sequences, less than 15% found once. The data stem from a study of T cells in Graves' hyperthyroidism and ophthalmopathy. Exclusion criteria comprised uncontrolled infection, other autoimmune disease, pregnancy or lactation.

Sequenced sample: blood. The TCR was taken from a woman between 18 and 30 years old with Graves' hyperthyroidism. The chain carries TRBV7-2 and TRBJ2-3; no definite D call. As DNA, the CDR3 is TGCGCCAGCAGCCCCGCCCACCCAGATACGCAGTATTTT. Translation: CASSPAHPDTQYF.